Detailed here is one T cell receptor (beta chain). Germline V CDR1 and CDR2: SGHDT, YYEEEE. Trimming took off 4 bases at V and 5 bases at J, with 15 bases between the two ends. CDR3 size: 14 residues. Everyone who took part was roughly 18 to 100 years old, and they came from some 23 US areas. Self-reported history from a screening survey and questionnaire set each donor's cohort. This entry comes from a study of blood T cell repertoires in COVID-19. Study information: Some COVID-19 samples were acute and others convalescent; all came from the United States, Italy and Spain.

In the original processing: Reference gene primer amplification gave estimated nucleated cell counts. The method was immunoSEQ multiplex PCR; TCRdb's version includes in-frame clones alone and lacks a portion of them. V and J calls and clone size follow that table, whereas D and trimming were derived from the DNA. The top ten clones hold 4% of a sample with some 250,000 clones, over 85% of them seen once. The V call is TRBV5-6, the J call TRBJ1-2, with a possible D match to TRBD1 (5 bases). The sample comprised PBMCs or T cells enriched from blood (not recorded which). This TCR derives from a woman under 40 with acute COVID-19. CDR3 in amino acids: CASSQKGSGYGYTF. The CDR3 bases are TGTGCCAGCAGCCAGAAGGGGAGCGGGTATGGCTACACCTTC.